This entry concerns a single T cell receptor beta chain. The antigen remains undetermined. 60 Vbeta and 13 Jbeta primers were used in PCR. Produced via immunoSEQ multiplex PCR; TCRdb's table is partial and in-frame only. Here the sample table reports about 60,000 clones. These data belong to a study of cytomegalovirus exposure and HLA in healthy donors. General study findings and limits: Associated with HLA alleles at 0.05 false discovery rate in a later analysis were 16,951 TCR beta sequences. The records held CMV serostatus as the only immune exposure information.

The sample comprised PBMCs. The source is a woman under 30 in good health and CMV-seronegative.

In nucleotides, the CDR3 is TGTGCCTGGAATGCGGGGCATGACTACGAGCAGTACTTC. Protein sequence: CAWNAGHDYEQYF. V is TRBV30 and J is TRBJ2-7; D is perhaps TRBD2 (6 bases). This CDR3 is 13 amino acids long. CDR1 and CDR2 (germline): GTSNPN, SVGIG (reference sequence). The germline V and J ends were trimmed by 4 bases and 3 bases, with 13 bases remaining between them.